Following are 6 T cell receptor beta chains from one sample sequenced in a study of blood T cell repertoires in COVID-19. Measured with immunoSEQ multiplex PCR; TCRdb has only the in-frame clones, and not every one. The sample records around 23,000 clones, around 82% being singletons. The sample comprised peripheral blood. Receptor source: a human donor in a cohort sampled during active COVID-19.

The chain uses TRBV9 and TRBJ1-1, with 9 bases aligning to TRBD1. Germline V CDR1 and CDR2: SGDLS, YYNGEE. CDR3 length: 15 residues. Trimming took 4 bases from V and 4 from J; bases not matched to a gene: 8. The CDR3: CASSTTGTGSTEAFF. The CDR3 DNA follows: TGTGCCAGCAGCACAACCGGGACAGGGAGCACTGAAGCTTTCTTT.

The rearrangement joins TRBV2 to TRBJ2-5; TRBD2 agrees at 14 bases. The CDR3 is made up of 16 amino acids. Germline V gene sequence: CDR1 SNHLY, CDR2 FYNNEI. J lost 5 bases, V lost 6 bases, and 8 bases had no gene match. CDR3 bases: TGTGCCAGCAGGACTAGCGGGGGGGCCTTTTCCGAGACCCAGTACTTC. Translated, it gives CASRTSGGAFSETQYF.

This clone has more than one count but fewer than ten. V and J are TRBV4-1 and TRBJ1-2, with 12 bases matching TRBD1. The length of the CDR3 is 18 residues. Trimming took 0 bases from V and 7 from J; bases not matched to a gene: 12. In germline, CDR1 is MGHRA, CDR2 YSYEKL. DNA of the CDR3: TGCGCCAGCAGCCAAGAAGGGCCAGGGACAGGGGGCCGGGGTGGCTACACCTTC. Translation: CASSQEGPGTGGRGGYTF.

Turning to this clone: Its ends do not fully match the called genes, so a read error is possible. The rearrangement uses TRBV9 and TRBJ1-2; tentative D call: TRBD1 (5 bases). Per germline, CDR1 SGDLS and CDR2 YYNGEE. The CDR3 runs to 12 residues. The CDR3 protein is CARSGGGYGYTF. CDR3 in DNA: TGTGCCCGCAGCGGGGGGGGCTATGGCTACACCTTC.

This clone was counted a few times. The CDR3 DNA follows: TGCGCCAGCAGCTTGGACAGGGGGGGAGAGACCCAGTACTTC. Its translation is CASSLDRGGETQYF. The chain couples TRBV5-1 to TRBJ2-5; a weak D match, TRBD1 (8 bases). Germline assignment: CDR1 SGHRS and CDR2 YFSETQ. The CDR3 is 14 amino acids. V lost 0 bases and J 4 bases, leaving 10 bases between the germline ends.

The V and J genes are TRBV5-4 and TRBJ1-4, with D unclear. CDR1 is SGHNT, CDR2 YYREEE, per germline (reference sequence). The V and J ends lost 1 base and 3 bases respectively, with 25 bases between them. The CDR3 covers 20 residues. The CDR3 here is CASSLTVGSHLLVSNEKLFF. CDR3 coding DNA: TGTGCCAGCAGCTTGACGGTAGGGAGTCATCTATTGGTGTCTAATGAAAAACTGTTTTTT.